One sample yielded the 32 T cell receptor beta chains listed below, sequenced in a study of glioma-infiltrating T cells. TCR alpha and beta CDR3 regions were amplified from RNA using iRepertoire nested multiplex PCR. Using its own MiXCR run on the multiplex PCR reads, TCRdb lists one record per CDR3 protein. The table records around 140,000 distinct CDR3 sequences, roughly two fifths of them present only once. Input material: glioma tissue, nonneoplastic brain tissue, or PBMCs (not recorded which). All receptors derive from a human donor with low-grade glioma or glioblastoma, undergoing nonglioma brain surgery, or in good health (not recorded which).

The V gene is TRBV2, the J gene TRBJ1-4, with D perhaps matching TRBD1 (6 bases). This CDR3 is built from 15 residues. CDR1 is SNHLY, CDR2 FYNNEI, per germline. Trimming pared 2 bases from V and 5 bases from J, leaving 12 bases between. The CDR3 nucleotides read TGTGCCAGCAGTGAAAGCGGGGGGCCCAATGAAAAACTGTTTTTT. Translated, it gives CASSESGGPNEKLFF.

This clonotype has just a few counts. The chain has TRBV25-1 and TRBJ1-1; the D gene is possibly TRBD1 (6 bases). Deletions cut 6 bases from V and 4 bases from J, with 12 bases between. This CDR3 is built from 13 residues. The V gene's germline CDR1 is MGHDK and CDR2 SYGVNS. The chain's CDR3 is CASSKGGGTEAFF. CDR3 DNA: TGTGCCAGCAGCAAGGGAGGGGGCACTGAAGCTTTCTTT. Combining the CDR3 with reference TRBV25-1 and TRBJ1-1 gives the whole variable domain EADIYQTPRYLVIGTGKKITLECSQTMGHDKMYWYQQDPGMELHLIHYSYGVNSTEKGDLSSESTVSRIRTEHFPLTLESARPSHTSQYLCASSKGGGTEAFFGQGTRLTVV.

Worth noting for this clonotype: Germline is not matched at one junction end, which may reflect a read error. This chain joins TRBV7-9 and TRBJ1-6; the D gene is possibly TRBD1 (5 bases). CDR3 length equals 13 residues. Per the germline V gene, CDR1 is SEHNR and CDR2 is FQNEAQ (reference sequence). As DNA, the CDR3 is TGTGCCGGCAGCCCTAGACAGAATTCACCCCTCCACTTT. It translates to CAGSPRQNSPLHF.

The V call is TRBV6-1, the J call TRBJ2-3; D is tentatively TRBD1 or TRBD2 (5 bases each). V was shortened by 5 bases and J by 7 bases, with 10 bases between the two germline ends. Germline-derived CDR1 and CDR2 are MNHNS and SASEGT. The CDR3 totals 12 residues. The CDR3 region is CASSWDVYTQYF. The CDR3 DNA is TGTGCCAGCAGTTGGGACGTTTATACGCAGTATTTT.

The sample holds a few counts of this clonotype. The chain recombines TRBV6-1 with TRBJ1-1; D is uncertain. Between the trimmed V and J ends, which lost 5 bases and 4 bases, there was a span of 11 bases. The V gene's germline CDR1 is MNHNS and CDR2 SASEGT. The CDR3 covers 13 residues. CDR3 protein: CASSYGSGTEAFF. The DNA for the CDR3 is TGTGCCAGCAGTTATGGGAGCGGCACTGAAGCTTTCTTT.

This clonotype was found a few times. V and J are TRBV3-1 and TRBJ2-7; unclear D gene. V was pared by 0 bases and J by 8 bases, with 11 bases between. There are 13 residues in the CDR3. Per germline, CDR1 LGHDT and CDR2 YNNKEL (reference sequence). In DNA form, the CDR3 reads TGTGCCAGCAGCCAAGAGGGGAACGGCAAGCAGTACTTC. It encodes CASSQEGNGKQYF.

The chain uses TRBV6-1 and TRBJ2-7, with D perhaps assigned TRBD1 or TRBD2 (5 bases each). This CDR3 spans 13 amino acids. V was clipped by 5 bases and J by 6 bases, with 14 bases between them. Germline V gene data show CDR1 as MNHNS and CDR2 as SASEGT. The CDR3: CASSSREPGEQYF. CDR3 nucleotide sequence: TGTGCCAGCAGTAGCAGGGAGCCGGGCGAGCAGTACTTC.

This rearrangement joins TRBV28 to TRBJ1-5, with no clear D. In germline, CDR1 is MDHEN, CDR2 SYDVKM. The CDR3 extends over 16 amino acids. The V end was cut by 1 base, the J end by 0 bases, with 10 bases between. The CDR3 loop reads CASSLYPDYSNQPQHF. Written as DNA, the CDR3 is TGTGCCAGCAGTTTATACCCGGATTATAGCAATCAGCCCCAGCATTTT.

The chain couples TRBV27 to TRBJ2-1, with a possible D match to TRBD2 (6 bases). V lost 7 bases to trimming and J lost 0 bases, with 7 bases between them. The CDR3 sequence is 13 residues long. CDR1 is MNHEY, CDR2 SMNVEV, per germline (reference sequence). CDR3 DNA sequence: TGTGCCAGCATGGGAGGCTCCTACAATGAGCAGTTCTTC. It encodes CASMGGSYNEQFF.

The V call is TRBV3-1, the J call TRBJ1-6, with D hard to call. CDR1 is LGHDT and CDR2 is YNNKEL in the germline V gene (reference sequence). The V and J ends lost 3 bases and 7 bases respectively, with 7 bases between them. The CDR3 extends over 13 amino acids. The CDR3 coding sequence is TGTGCCAGCAGCCAGGGAGGGAATTCACCCCTCCACTTT. Translating gives CASSQGGNSPLHF.

V usage is TRBV7-2 and J usage is TRBJ1-5; D call uncertain. CDR3 size: 15 residues. With 3 bases removed from V and 1 base from J, the gap between germline ends came to 10 bases. From germline, CDR1 is SGHTA and CDR2 FQGNSA. The CDR3 loop is CASSLAGGSNQPQHF. The CDR3 nucleotides are TGTGCCAGCAGCTTGGCAGGCGGGAGCAATCAGCCCCAGCATTTT.

This clonotype has at least ten counts. This chain joins TRBV28 and TRBJ1-5; maybe TRBD1 (5 bases). The CDR3 runs to 14 residues. Looked up from germline, CDR1 is MDHEN and CDR2 is SYDVKM. V lost 5 bases and J lost 0, with 8 bases in between. DNA for the CDR3: TGTGCCAGCAGTACAGGAAATAGCAATCAGCCCCAGCATTTT. Its protein is CASSTGNSNQPQHF.

This clonotype came up many times. V and J are TRBV20-1 and TRBJ2-7; 7 nucleotides line up with TRBD2. Germline V gene data show CDR1 as DFQATT and CDR2 as SNEGSKA (reference sequence). The CDR3 has 13 amino acids. Unmatched junction bases numbered 10, after V lost 6 bases and J lost 5 bases. CDR3 residues: CSAPFAGDHEQYF. The DNA of the CDR3 is TGCAGTGCCCCGTTCGCGGGGGACCACGAGCAGTACTTC.

The sample holds many counts of this clonotype. The V and J genes are TRBV6-1 and TRBJ1-1, with D possibly TRBD1 on 5 matching bases. This CDR3 spans 14 amino acids. The V end was cut by 5 bases, the J end by 0 bases, with 10 bases between. In germline, CDR1 is MNHNS, CDR2 SASEGT. CDR3 nucleotides: TGTGCCAGCAGTTGGGGGACGGTGAACACTGAAGCTTTCTTT. Amino acids: CASSWGTVNTEAFF.

As to this clonotype: This is likely a read error, given that the CDR3 carries no conserved phenylalanine or tryptophan at its end. This chain links TRBV6-9 with TRBJ2-3; TRBD1 agrees at 8 bases. From germline, CDR1 is MNHGY and CDR2 SVAAGI. The CDR3 is 18 amino acids. Germline trimming cut 2 bases from V and 0 bases from J; bases unmatched to any gene: 10. The CDR3 is CASSYHGQGKHSTDTQYL. DNA for the CDR3: TGTGCCAGCAGTTATCACGGACAGGGCAAACATAGCACAGATACGCAGTATCTT.

The chain uses TRBV28 and TRBJ1-2, with a tentative D call TRBD1 (5 bases). Trimming cost V 7 bases and J 1 base, with 13 bases left between them. This CDR3 spans 14 amino acids. CDR1 and CDR2 from the germline V gene are MDHEN and SYDVKM. The CDR3 sequence: CASTKLQGNYGYTF. In DNA form, the CDR3 reads TGTGCCAGCACCAAGCTTCAGGGTAACTATGGCTACACCTTC.

The chain joins TRBV19 to TRBJ1-2; 8 nucleotides match TRBD1. Germline-derived CDR1 and CDR2 are LNHDA and SQIVND (reference sequence). V dropped 5 bases and J dropped 2; count of bases not matched to a gene: 10. This CDR3 is built from 16 residues. CDR3 protein: CASSPRPGQANYGYTF. The CDR3 DNA reads as TGTGCCAGTAGTCCCCGGCCGGGACAGGCGAACTATGGCTACACCTTC.

This clonotype came up many times. V and J are TRBV6-1 and TRBJ2-5; D perhaps matches TRBD2 (5 bases). The CDR3 consists of 14 residues. CDR1 MNHNS and CDR2 SASEGT come from the germline V gene. Trimming removed 5 bases at V and 9 bases at J, with 19 bases between. CDR3 loop: CASSSGLGREAQYF. The CDR3 nucleotides are TGTGCCAGCAGTTCCGGACTGGGAAGAGAAGCCCAGTACTTC.

This sequence joins TRBV19 and TRBJ1-4; no definite D call. The CDR3 has 12 amino acids. With 3 bases removed from V and 6 bases from J, the gap between germline ends came to 5 bases. Germline V gene lookup returns CDR1 LNHDA and CDR2 SQIVND (reference sequence). CDR3 region: CASSMRDEKLFF. In nucleotides, the CDR3 is TGTGCCAGTAGTATGCGGGATGAAAAACTGTTTTTT.

A word on this clonotype: The junction shows a germline mismatch at one end, possibly a read error. The rearrangement links TRBV20-1 to TRBJ1-2; no reliable D call. In germline, CDR1 is DFQATT, CDR2 SNEGSKA (reference sequence). The CDR3 has 12 residues. For the CDR3, the DNA is TGCGGTGCTAGCGCCAGGTCCTATGGCTACACCTTC. It translates to CGASARSYGYTF.

The chain couples TRBV4-1 to TRBJ1-1; tentatively, D is TRBD1 (5 bases). The length of the CDR3 is 15 residues. Trimming left V 8 bases short and J 4 bases short, with 20 bases between. In germline, CDR1 is MGHRA, CDR2 YSYEKL. The CDR3 nucleotides read TGCGCCAGCGGAAGGACGGGGGGTTCGGTCACTGAAGCTTTCTTT. Its translation is CASGRTGGSVTEAFF.

The chain combines TRBV4-3 with TRBJ2-7; no reliable D call. CDR1 and CDR2 (germline): LGHNA, YSLEER. V dropped 0 bases and J dropped 0 bases, with 9 bases sitting between them. This CDR3 is 15 amino acids long. The CDR3 sequence is CASSQDSSNSYEQYF. For the CDR3, the DNA is TGCGCCAGCAGCCAAGACAGTTCTAACTCCTACGAGCAGTACTTC.

The chain combines TRBV20-1 with TRBJ1-5; 7 bases align to TRBD1. CDR1 is DFQATT, CDR2 SNEGSKA, per germline (reference sequence). This CDR3 is 15 amino acids long. V lost 1 base and J lost 3; bases outside the gene matches: 6. Here the CDR3 reads CSARGGGADNQPQHF. CDR3 bases: TGCAGTGCTAGAGGAGGGGGCGCAGACAATCAGCCCCAGCATTTT.

The chain recombines TRBV6-2 or TRBV6-3 with TRBJ2-2; 8 bases align to TRBD2. CDR3 size: 17 residues. V shed 4 bases, J shed 5 bases, and the junction held 12 bases outside the gene matches. Germline assignment: CDR1 MNHEY and CDR2 SVGEGT. CDR3 amino acids: CASSFPSVAGRTGELFF. The CDR3 nucleotides read TGTGCCAGCAGTTTCCCTTCAGTAGCGGGGAGGACCGGGGAGCTGTTTTTT.

V and J are TRBV28 and TRBJ2-7; maybe TRBD2 (6 bases). The CDR3 is 14 residues long. Trimming took off 7 bases at V and 3 bases at J, with 16 bases between the two ends. Germline V lookup: CDR1 MDHEN, CDR2 SYDVKM. The CDR3 DNA reads as TGTGCCAGCAAGTCCGGGGAGGCCCACTACGAGCAGTACTTC. It codes for CASKSGEAHYEQYF.

This clonotype has a count of ten or more. This rearrangement joins TRBV27 to TRBJ2-7; maybe TRBD2 (5 bases). This CDR3 spans 12 amino acids. Germline V CDR1 and CDR2: MNHEY, SMNVEV (reference sequence). V was cut by 6 bases and J by 6 bases, with 12 bases left in between. The CDR3 nucleotides read TGTGCCAGCAGCTACGGGGAGAGCGAGCAGTACTTC. Its protein is CASSYGESEQYF.

This clonotype was seen a few times. The chain links TRBV7-9 to TRBJ1-2; the D gene is possibly TRBD1 (6 bases). The CDR3 has 17 amino acids. Trimming cost V 3 bases and J 7 bases, with 24 bases left between them. Germline lookup yields CDR1 SEHNR and CDR2 FQNEAQ (reference sequence). The DNA for the CDR3 is TGTGCCAGCAGCTTCGCCCAAAGAGCGAACAAGGGGGGTGGCTACACCTTC. Translated, it gives CASSFAQRANKGGGYTF.

This clonotype appeared a few times. The V gene is TRBV7-6, the J gene TRBJ2-4; perhaps D is TRBD1 or TRBD2 (7 bases each). Germline V lookup: CDR1 SGHVS, CDR2 FNYEAQ. The germline V and J ends were trimmed by 1 base and 1 base, with 17 bases remaining between them. This CDR3 comprises 18 residues. This chain's CDR3 is CASSLEGGTEGAKNIQYF. The CDR3 nucleotides are TGTGCCAGCAGCTTAGAGGGGGGGACAGAGGGGGCCAAAAACATTCAGTACTTC.

V is TRBV7-6 and J is TRBJ2-3; tentatively, D is TRBD2 (5 bases). With 1 base removed from V and 2 bases from J, the gap between germline ends came to 10 bases. The germline V gene encodes CDR1 SGHVS and CDR2 FNYEAQ. The CDR3 covers 15 residues. CDR3 amino acids: CASSLGAVNTDTQYF. CDR3 bases: TGTGCCAGCAGCTTAGGAGCGGTAAACACAGATACGCAGTATTTT.

V and J are TRBV20-1 and TRBJ2-7; the match to TRBD1 covers 7 bases. CDR1 and CDR2 from the germline V gene are DFQATT and SNEGSKA (reference sequence). Trimming removed 6 bases from V and 2 bases from J; junction bases left unmatched: 13. The CDR3 is made up of 15 amino acids. The CDR3: CSADARDRAAYEQYF. In DNA, the CDR3 is TGCAGTGCCGACGCTCGAGACAGGGCCGCCTACGAGCAGTACTTC.

This clonotype was seen more than once but under ten times. The chain is built from TRBV2 and TRBJ2-7; D gene ambiguous. CDR1 is SNHLY and CDR2 is FYNNEI in the germline V gene. CDR3 length: 15 amino acids. Trimming cost V 8 bases and J 2 bases, with 19 bases left between them. CDR3 region: CASEGAEDLTYEQYF. The CDR3 DNA reads as TGTGCCAGCGAAGGTGCAGAGGATCTTACCTACGAGCAGTACTTC.

J is TRBJ2-7 and V is TRBV7-9; D uncertain. The CDR3 runs 14 residues. Germline CDR1 SEHNR, CDR2 FQNEAQ (reference sequence). The V and J ends lost 0 bases and 7 bases respectively, with 13 bases between them. The CDR3 loop reads CASSLAEGHGEQYF. The CDR3 DNA sequence: TGTGCCAGCAGCTTAGCGGAAGGGCATGGGGAGCAGTACTTC. Together with reference TRBV7-9 and TRBJ2-7, the CDR3 gives the full variable domain: DTGVSQNPRHKITKRGQNVTFRCDPISEHNRLYWYRQTLGQGPEFLTYFQNEAQLEKSRLLSDRFSAERPKGSFSTLEIQRTEQGDSAMYLCASSLAEGHGEQYFGPGTRLTVT.